This T cell receptor beta chain was retrieved from a study of CD8+ T cells in alopecia areata. Findings of the study overall: In lesional scalp, particularly from alopecia totalis/universalis, clonality was higher than in normal scalp. Scalp sample data also include resident alphabeta T cells from normal skin.

About this clone: Its antigen is not known.

Germline V CDR1 and CDR2: MNHEY, SMNVEV (reference sequence). The V end was cut by 1 base, the J end by 0 bases, with 10 bases between. This CDR3 spans 17 amino acids. Following RNA extraction, reverse transcription yielded cDNA that acted as the sequencing template. TCRdb keeps only in-frame clones here, not all; method: immunoSEQ multiplex PCR. The sample records 87,000 or so clones, around 71% being singletons. Treatment described: oral pan-JAK inhibitor, 5-10 mg twice daily. Peripheral blood and lesional scalp punch biopsies came from alopecia areata patients. This chain uses TRBV27 with TRBJ2-6; no reliable D call. The TCR was taken from a human donor with alopecia areata. The sequencing here drew on CD8+ T cells sorted from blood, taken at roughly week 45, from a patient treated with tofacitinib. As DNA, the CDR3 is TGTGCCAGCAGTTTATGGCAGTCAAGCTCTGGGGCCAACGTCCTGACTTTC. This translates into CASSLWQSSSGANVLTF.